This section outlines one T cell receptor (beta chain) sequence together with its context. The entry originates in a study of PD-L1 blockade in urothelial cancer. Whole-study context: A median of 141,255 T cells was found in the blood samples.

The CDR3 runs 15 residues. Trimming shortened V by 7 bases and J by 3 bases, and 19 bases separated the two germline ends. Germline CDR1 and CDR2: MDHEN and SYDVKM. Here immunoSEQ multiplex PCR was the method, and the copy in TCRdb shows in-frame clones only, minus some. The table records some 76,000 clones, less than 90% of them present only once. The sequence derives from a man between 60 and 75 years old with urothelial cancer. This specimen was PBMCs, taken around atezolizumab (anti-PD-L1) treatment. The rearrangement links TRBV28 to TRBJ2-7, with D perhaps TRBD2 (7 bases). The CDR3 loop reads CASTPGGGSGYEQYF. DNA for the CDR3: TGTGCCAGCACCCCCGGGGGCGGGAGTGGCTACGAGCAGTACTTC. Looking up the rest from reference TRBV28 and TRBJ2-7 gives the full variable domain: DVKVTQSSRYLVKRTGEKVFLECVQDMDHENMFWYRQDPGLGLRLIYFSYDVKMKEKGDIPEGYSVSREKKERFSLILESASTNQTSMYLCASTPGGGSGYEQYFGPGTRLTVT.